This section outlines one TCR beta chain sequence together with its context. Its antigen is currently unknown. The data belong to a study of shared clonotypes between healthy human individuals. Regarding the study as a whole: Memory subsets generally showed lower estimated richness than naive subsets. Several donors held about 4.6% of naive CD4 clonotypes in common.

CD45RO-negative cells were positively selected for CCR7, leaving out terminally differentiated effector memory CD45RA+ cells. Profiling relied on immunoSEQ multiplex PCR, and the TCRdb table lists in-frame clones only, not all of them. The repertoire includes under 2,000,000 clones, roughly 95% of them detected once, and roughly 1% sits in the top ten. This CDR3 is 14 amino acids long. The germline V gene has CDR1 SGDLS and CDR2 YYNGEE. V lost 2 bases and J lost 3; bases outside the gene matches: 2. Material: naive CD8+ T cells sorted from blood. The gene calls are TRBV9 and TRBJ2-5, with 9 bases aligning to TRBD1. This receptor was obtained from a man younger than 35 in good health. CDR3 nucleotide sequence: TGTGCCAGCAGCGTGTGGACAGGGGAAGAGACCCAGTACTTC. Protein sequence: CASSVWTGEETQYF.